This T cell receptor beta chain was profiled in a study of regulatory T cells in long-lasting Graves disease. Time point described: newly diagnosed GD, antithyroid drugs for less than 3 months. Extracted RNA from PBMCs served as the source of the TCR library. About 9.2 milliliters of peripheral blood were taken and placed in EDTA tubes. The CDR3 has 12 amino acids. The V and J ends lost 0 bases and 8 bases respectively, with 6 bases between them. CDR1 and CDR2 from the germline V gene are SGDLS and YYNGEE. According to the study, TCR beta libraries were built with iRepertoire HTBI primers and CDR3-region Arm-PCR. TCRdb redid the calling of the multiplex PCR reads with MiXCR, one entry per CDR3 protein. The sample gives hundreds of thousands of distinct CDR3 sequences, approximately 16% of which show up once; 25% is in the top ten. This clonotype has more than one count but fewer than ten. The sample also formed part of further work on T cells in Graves' hyperthyroidism and ophthalmopathy. That study reports: TCR CDR3 underwent first-round RT-PCR with the HTBI primer set.

The genes are TRBV9 and TRBJ2-1; D gene uncertain. The sample in question was peripheral blood mononuclear cells (PBMCs), obtained at new diagnosis, from a patient treated with antithyroid drugs. This TCR was sampled from a woman aged 35-65 years with Graves disease. In DNA form, the CDR3 reads TGTGCCAGCAGCGTAGGAGAGTATGAGCAGTTCTTC. Its translation is CASSVGEYEQFF.